This TCR beta chain is drawn from a study of blood T cell repertoires in COVID-19 (dated by TCRdb to the early 2020s). General notes on the study: Collaborator samples came from the United States, Italy and Spain and covered acute and convalescent phases of COVID-19. The material from the prospective study consisted of cDNA or gDNA derived from T cells, B-cell-depleted T cells, or PBMCs. Where HLA class I and class II types were available, the types were taken from metadata supplied by the sample provider, not from assay-based typing. The repertoires were made available in a free public database intended to serve as a resource for research on the immune response to SARS-CoV-2. Subjects who had been exposed to COVID-19, were actively infected with it, or had recovered from it provided the deeply sampled blood TCRbeta repertoires that made up the dataset. The sample metadata nearly always contained a de-identified subject ID, COVID-19 status, age in years and sex. The samples were drawn from two sources: the first 160 participants of the ongoing ImmuneRACE study, and 950 to 1,500 subjects contributed by 6 global collaborators. The investigation overall reported the following: The quantity of clinical and demographic metadata differed by source and by participant and was supplied without curation.

Whole blood was collected in K2EDTA tubes by collaborating institutions according to the institutions' own protocols. For TCRbeta analysis, collaborator samples were shipped as frozen whole blood, as isolated PBMCs, or as DNA extracted from either sample type. Its CDR3 holds 12 amino acids, cysteine through phenylalanine. This entry keeps only the CDR3 DNA: 36 bases, framed from base 1. TCRbeta CDR3 regions were amplified from genomic DNA using the immunoSEQ Assay, a bias-controlled multiplex PCR. The original pipeline was this. The number of nucleated cells in each sample was estimated from the amplification of reference gene primers within the assay. To quantify the absolute abundance of each unique TCRbeta CDR3 rearrangement, sequence reads were collapsed and filtered. For each sample, productive Simpson clonality was calculated as the square root of Simpson's diversity index over productive rearrangements. The table comes from immuneACCESS by way of TCRdb, which keeps in-frame sequences with V and J called. Part of the clones is missing from these tables; in studies checked, under half for an unresolved V gene and the rest for unknown reasons. Clone size and the V and J calls come from that table; the DNA yielded D and trimming. Recorded for this sample are around 180,000 clones; around nine tenths of them occurred a single time. The ten top clones hold about 4.5% of the sample.

Remarks on this clone: Its antigen is still unknown. Base-call qualities are not available, and no considerably larger clone is one nucleotide away.

Recombination connected TRBV12-1 to TRBJ2-5; the D call TRBD1 from the table was never checked on the DNA. TRBV12-1 is a pseudogene. Sequencing used peripheral blood. The receptor comes from a human donor in a cohort sampled during active COVID-19. This receptor has the CDR3 CASSSPRETQYF. DNA sequence: TGTGCCAGCAGCTCCCCCAGGGAGACCCAGTACTTC.